These 22 T cell receptor beta chains came from one sample sequenced in a study of shared T cell receptors in the human thymus. This table comes from immunoSEQ multiplex PCR, and its TCRdb copy is limited to in-frame clones, with some not included. The sample has about 660,000 clones, approximately 88% seen once. Another study also made use of these data, one on human thymus T cells.

The sample comprised thymocytes. These receptors were obtained from a boy under three years old with a congenital heart defect.

This chain links TRBV7-9 with TRBJ2-1; a possible D gene is TRBD2 (5 bases). The CDR3 spans 16 residues. V was clipped by 8 bases and J by 1 base, with 18 bases between them. Germline assignment: CDR1 SEHNR and CDR2 FQNEAQ (reference sequence). CDR3 in DNA: TGTGCCAGCCCCTCGGGAAGGAGAGGTTCCTACAATGAGCAGTTCTTC. Translating gives CASPSGRRGSYNEQFF.

This chain uses TRBV29-1 with TRBJ1-2; D unclear. CDR3 length: 14 residues. V gave up 3 bases and J gave up 3 bases, with 14 bases separating them. The V gene's germline CDR1 is SQVTM and CDR2 ANQGSEA. The DNA for the CDR3 is TGCAGCGTTGATGGGTCCGAGGTGGACTATGGCTACACCTTC. Translating gives CSVDGSEVDYGYTF.

This clone was detected once. The gene calls are TRBV7-2 and TRBJ2-7, with 8 bases fitting TRBD2. The CDR3 totals 18 residues. V lost 1 base to trimming and J lost 2 bases; unmatched junction nucleotides: 13. CDR1 and CDR2 (germline): SGHTA, FQGNSA. The CDR3 DNA reads as TGTGCCAGCAGCTTAGGGGGAGCGGGAGTGCGCGTGGCCTACGAGCAGTACTTC. It encodes CASSLGGAGVRVAYEQYF.

This chain joins TRBV7-8 and TRBJ2-7; D gene uncertain. Trimming pared 1 base from V and 3 bases from J, leaving 10 bases between. Germline-derived CDR1 and CDR2 are SGHVS and FQNEAQ. This CDR3 has 14 amino acids. CDR3 bases: TGTGCCAGCAGCTTAGTAATCTCAGACTACGAGCAGTACTTC. Amino acids: CASSLVISDYEQYF.

This chain uses TRBV4-2 with TRBJ2-5, with 13 nucleotides matching TRBD2. The ends lost 0 bases at V and 0 bases at J; junction bases unmatched: 4. This CDR3 comprises 18 residues. CDR1 and CDR2 (germline): LGHNA, YNFKEQ. CDR3 bases: TGTGCCAGCAGCCAAGAGACTAGCGGGGGGTCGTACCAAGAGACCCAGTACTTC. This sequence encodes CASSQETSGGSYQETQYF.

This clone has a single count. The rearrangement links TRBV2 to TRBJ2-1; TRBD2 matches at 14 bases. The ends lost 7 bases at V and 5 bases at J; junction bases unmatched: 10. Germline V gene data show CDR1 as SNHLY and CDR2 as FYNNEI. This CDR3 has 17 amino acids. As DNA, the CDR3 is TGTGCCAGCACCTTGACTAGCGGGAGGGCCGGGGACAATGAGCAGTTCTTC. Translating gives CASTLTSGRAGDNEQFF. The variable domain in full, with the rest retrieved from reference TRBV2 and TRBJ2-1, is EPEVTQTPSHQVTQMGQEVILRCVPISNHLYFYWYRQILGQKVEFLVSFYNNEISEKSEIFDDQFSVERPDGSNFTLKIRSTKLEDSAMYFCASTLTSGRAGDNEQFFGPGTRLTVL.

The chain employs TRBV12-5 and TRBJ2-3, with a tentative D call TRBD1 (6 bases). V shed 5 bases and J shed 9 bases, with 12 bases lying between them. This CDR3 has 12 amino acids. The V gene's germline CDR1 is LGHNT and CDR2 FRNRAP. The CDR3 region has the DNA TGTGCTAGTGGTCGATTCAGGGGAACGCAGTATTTT. Its protein is CASGRFRGTQYF. Complete variable domain (other parts from reference TRBV12-5 and TRBJ2-3): DARVTQTPRHKVTEMGQEVTMRCQPILGHNTVFWYRQTMMQGLELLAYFRNRAPLDDSGMPKDRFSAEMPDATLATLKIQPSEPRDSAVYFCASGRFRGTQYFGPGTRLTVL.

The rearrangement joins TRBV6-6 to TRBJ1-2; 12 bases map to TRBD1. The V gene's germline CDR1 is MNHNY and CDR2 SVGAGI (reference sequence). V lost 6 bases, J lost 7 bases, and 6 bases stayed unmatched. This CDR3 region has 14 residues. Here the CDR3 DNA reads TGTGCCAGCAGCCGCGGGACAGGGGGCTCTGGCTACACCTTC. It specifies CASSRGTGGSGYTF.

This chain links TRBV11-3 with TRBJ2-7, with 9 nucleotides matching TRBD2. Trimming cost V 1 base and J 9 bases; bases outside gene matches: 10. The CDR3 runs 15 residues. The germline CDR1 and CDR2 sequences are SGHNT and YENEEA. The CDR3 DNA is TGTGCCAGCAGCTTAGGGGAGGCTAGCGGGATAGGGCAGTACTTC. As protein: CASSLGEASGIGQYF.

This sequence joins TRBV30 and TRBJ2-1, with unresolved D. The CDR3 contains 16 residues. CDR1 and CDR2 from the germline V gene are GTSNPN and SVGIG (reference sequence). Trimming pared 0 bases from V and 0 bases from J, leaving 12 bases between. CDR3 residues: CAWSVSFRSSYNEQFF. The CDR3, as DNA: TGTGCCTGGAGTGTATCCTTTCGGTCCTCCTACAATGAGCAGTTCTTC.

The rearrangement joins TRBV16 to TRBJ2-2; 10 bases fit TRBD1. Germline-derived CDR1 and CDR2 are KGHSY and FQNENV. The CDR3 loop spans 18 amino acids. J was trimmed by 0 bases and V by 4 bases; bases with no gene match: 8. CDR3 region: CASSPGQGPWPNTGELFF. The CDR3 nucleotides are TGTGCCAGCAGCCCGGGACAGGGGCCGTGGCCGAACACCGGGGAGCTGTTTTTT.

This chain connects TRBV5-6 to TRBJ1-1; tentatively, D is TRBD1 (6 bases). Germline values: CDR1 SGHDT, CDR2 YYEEEE. The CDR3 length is 18 residues. The V end lost 4 bases, the J end lost 0 bases, and 22 bases lay between the germline ends. CDR3 sequence reads: CASSAKQGVEWVNTEAFF. The CDR3 coding sequence is TGTGCCAGCAGCGCAAAACAGGGTGTGGAATGGGTGAACACTGAAGCTTTCTTT.

This chain links TRBV12-5 with TRBJ2-5, with 10 bases identical to TRBD1. There are 15 residues in the CDR3. V shed 6 bases and J 5 bases; nucleotides not matched to a gene: 9. CDR1 is LGHNT and CDR2 is FRNRAP in the germline V gene. CDR3 region: CASGTRQGAQETQYF. The CDR3 DNA follows: TGTGCTAGTGGCACTAGACAGGGGGCGCAGGAGACCCAGTACTTC.

The V call is TRBV30, the J call TRBJ2-7, with a possible D match to TRBD2 (6 bases). The germline V and J ends were trimmed by 2 bases and 6 bases, with 14 bases remaining between them. The CDR3 runs 13 residues. CDR1 and CDR2 (germline): GTSNPN, SVGIG (reference sequence). The CDR3 spells CAWSPPEGIEQYF. DNA for the CDR3: TGTGCCTGGAGTCCGCCGGAGGGGATCGAGCAGTACTTC.

The chain employs TRBV28 and TRBJ2-3; 7 bases match TRBD2. The CDR3 length is 15 residues. Per the germline V gene, CDR1 is MDHEN and CDR2 is SYDVKM. The ends lost 5 bases at V and 5 bases at J; junction bases unmatched: 10. CDR3: CASSLPGSGIDTQYF. In DNA form, the CDR3 reads TGTGCCAGCAGTCTCCCGGGCAGCGGGATAGATACGCAGTATTTT.

V usage is TRBV27 and J usage is TRBJ2-7, with D maybe TRBD1 (5 bases). The CDR3 covers 14 residues. CDR1 is MNHEY, CDR2 SMNVEV, per germline (reference sequence). V lost 5 bases, J lost 2 bases, and 13 bases lay in between. This CDR3 reads CASSTRLGPYEQYF. The CDR3 DNA follows: TGTGCCAGCAGTACCCGGTTGGGGCCCTACGAGCAGTACTTC.

The chain joins TRBV5-4 to TRBJ2-5, with 9 bases aligning to TRBD1. There are 16 residues in the CDR3. Germline values: CDR1 SGHNT, CDR2 YYREEE (reference sequence). V lost 5 bases to trimming and J lost 4 bases; unmatched junction nucleotides: 12. The CDR3 is CASSTRHRGRPETQYF. In nucleotides, the CDR3 is TGTGCCAGCAGTACCCGACACAGGGGGCGCCCAGAGACCCAGTACTTC.

The J gene is TRBJ2-5, the V gene TRBV4-1; TRBD1 aligns across 8 bases. Germline assignment: CDR1 MGHRA and CDR2 YSYEKL. This CDR3 has 17 residues. V lost 2 bases and J lost 2; bases outside the gene matches: 10. The CDR3 sequence is CASSQPYRGAPQETQYF. CDR3 DNA: TGCGCCAGCAGCCAACCATACAGGGGGGCCCCACAAGAGACCCAGTACTTC.

In this sample, this clone turned up once. This sequence joins TRBV30 and TRBJ2-7; 8 nucleotides match TRBD1. Germline CDR1 GTSNPN, CDR2 SVGIG (reference sequence). This CDR3 has 13 amino acids. Trimming removed 2 bases from V and 7 bases from J; junction bases left unmatched: 7. The CDR3 reads CAWSSRGPGEQYF. CDR3 DNA sequence: TGTGCCTGGAGTAGCAGGGGGCCGGGGGAGCAGTACTTC.

A single count supports this clone. The DNA of the CDR3 is TGTGCCAGCAGTCTCGGGACAGGGGTAACCTACGAGCAGTACTTC. Encoded protein: CASSLGTGVTYEQYF. The V gene is TRBV28, the J gene TRBJ2-7, with 10 bases aligning to TRBD1. V lost 5 bases to trimming and J lost 2 bases; unmatched junction nucleotides: 6. CDR1 is MDHEN and CDR2 is SYDVKM in the germline V gene. This CDR3 has 15 amino acids.

The V gene is TRBV4-3, the J gene TRBJ2-6; 10 bases match TRBD1. The CDR3 is 19 residues long. The germline V gene encodes CDR1 LGHNA and CDR2 YSLEER. Unmatched junction bases numbered 10, after V lost 3 bases and J lost 2 bases. CDR3 nucleotide sequence: TGCGCCAGCAGCCAGGAGCGGGACAGGGGAAGTACTGGGGCCAACGTCCTGACTTTC. Translation: CASSQERDRGSTGANVLTF.

This clone showed up just once. CDR3 bases: TGTGCCAGCAGCCCTAGCGGGGGGTTCACTAGCACAGATACGCAGTATTTT. Amino acid sequence: CASSPSGGFTSTDTQYF. The chain joins TRBV14 to TRBJ2-3, with 11 bases fitting TRBD2. CDR3 size: 17 residues. Germline loops: CDR1 SGHDN, CDR2 FVKESK. With 4 bases clipped from V and 0 bases from J, the junction kept 6 bases outside the gene matches.